These T cell receptor beta chains were read from a single sample in a study of blood T cell repertoires in COVID-19. TCRdb's copy holds only in-frame clones and misses some; the assay was immunoSEQ multiplex PCR. The table lists about 160,000 clones, about 86% of them singletons. Sequences were obtained from peripheral blood. The source is a man aged 45 to 65 with active or convalescent COVID-19. CDR3s include the opening cysteine and the closing phenylalanine or tryptophan. The order of the fields is J gene, V gene, CDR3 protein.

>TRBJ1-4|TRBV5-1
CASSFFPTENEKLFF
>TRBJ1-5|TRBV4-1
CASSQRGTGGNQPQHF
>TRBJ2-3|TRBV6-5
CASLPGAVTTDTQYF
>TRBJ2-1|TRBV27
CATRQGYNEQFF
>TRBJ2-2|TRBV5-8
CASSFTGDSSNTGELFF
>TRBJ1-5|TRBV6-5
CASTRRGNQPQHF
>TRBJ2-1|TRBV5-1
CASTGGGSSYNEQFF
>TRBJ2-1|TRBV19
CASSRGLLAGVSYNEQFF
>TRBJ2-5|TRBV3-1/TRBV3-2
CASSQDLNTVKTQYF
>TRBJ2-7|TRBV7-8
CASSSPGGTGPYYEQYF
>TRBJ1-2|TRBV7-9
CASSLGSGYGYTF
>TRBJ2-7|TRBV6-1
CASSEESGGAYEQYF
>TRBJ1-5|TRBV3-1/TRBV3-2
CASSQDRGSDQPQHF
>TRBJ2-7|TRBV15
CATSRDYGLAGFYEQYF
>TRBJ2-1|TRBV7-7
CASSLESGGAHEQFF
>TRBJ1-2|TRBV4-1
CASSQEWQGGGYTF
>TRBJ2-3|TRBV2
CASSPETTRTQYF
>TRBJ2-3|TRBV9
CASSAWRDPRTDTQYF
>TRBJ2-1|TRBV24-1
CATSDAGRLADTYNEQFF
>TRBJ2-7|TRBV5-1
CASSWSRTSDEQYF
>TRBJ2-2|TRBV7-9
CASSVLAGGPTGELFF
>TRBJ1-2|TRBV28
CASSLGGYGYTF
>TRBJ2-7|TRBV7-9
CASSLSPENSYEQYF
>TRBJ1-2|TRBV28
CASSPPQGNYGYTF
>TRBJ1-4|TRBV2
CASSGRGLPGEKLFF
>TRBJ1-6|TRBV7-8
CAVLTGTRDSPLHF
>TRBJ1-2|TRBV28
CASSLSGGYYGYTF
>TRBJ1-5|TRBV5-4
CASSLVTGGLSQPQHF
>TRBJ2-3|TRBV28
CASRPGPDTQYF
>TRBJ2-7|TRBV18
CASSRLAGLTYEQYF
>TRBJ2-1|TRBV15
CATSGLPEAGRNEQFF
>TRBJ2-7|TRBV2
CASSVGTSGEDLPYEQYF
>TRBJ2-2|TRBV6-2/TRBV6-3
CASSYGSDRELFF
>TRBJ2-1|TRBV24-1
CATSAPGVYNEQFF
>TRBJ1-4|TRBV4-2
CASSQDNRGLEKLFF
>TRBJ2-7|TRBV2
CASSVYRQGSRGSGEQYF
>TRBJ1-2|TRBV18
CASSPGAGQGVGYGYTF
>TRBJ1-2|TRBV28
CASSLGRDRGDTF
>TRBJ1-3|TRBV2
CASSQDNSGNTIYF
>TRBJ1-2|TRBV6-2/TRBV6-3
CASSYELNYGYTF
>TRBJ2-1|TRBV9
CASSGGTSAWDEQFF